This T cell receptor (beta chain) was identified in a study of CD8 T cells in ankylosing spondylitis. This clonotype was seen at least ten times. Germline V CDR1 and CDR2: SGHKS, YYEKEE (reference sequence). The ends lost 4 bases at V and 2 bases at J; junction bases unmatched: 6. The CDR3 is 14 amino acids. One entry per CDR3 protein results from TCRdb running MiXCR on the 5' RACE reads. The repertoire has about 69,000 distinct CDR3 sequences, approximately 5.3% of them found once; the top ten carry 2% to 2.5%. The sample comprised blood, either unsorted or a sorted T cell fraction (not recorded which). This chain links TRBV5-5 with TRBJ2-7; TRBD2 agrees at 7 bases. The TCR was taken from a male donor with ankylosing spondylitis or in good health (not recorded which). The CDR3 DNA sequence: TGTGCCAGCAGCACCTGGGGGGGGACCTACGAGCAGTACTTC. It is translated as CASSTWGGTYEQYF.